The 26 T cell receptor beta chains given below trace back to one sample, sequenced in a study of cytomegalovirus exposure and HLA in healthy donors. Profiling relied on immunoSEQ multiplex PCR, and the TCRdb table lists in-frame clones only, not all of them. The data show tens of thousands of clones, just under 95% seen once. The sequencing sample was made of PBMCs. The receptor set was obtained from a man between 18 and 29 years old in good health and CMV-seronegative.

The CDR3 sequence is CASSLRGEQYF. The CDR3 DNA reads as TGTGCCAGCAGCTTAAGGGGCGAGCAGTACTTC. The chain joins TRBV7-9 to TRBJ2-7; the D gene is possibly TRBD1 (5 bases). Germline-derived CDR1 and CDR2 are SEHNR and FQNEAQ (reference sequence). Trimming shortened V by 2 bases and J by 6 bases, and 5 bases separated the two germline ends. The CDR3 extends over 11 amino acids.

This clone was seen only a few times. CDR3 coding DNA: TGTGCCAGCAGTTACGGGACAGGCGGGCACGAGCAGTACTTC. It codes for CASSYGTGGHEQYF. V gene TRBV28 combines with J gene TRBJ2-7; 8 bases are a match to TRBD1. J was trimmed by 5 bases and V by 4 bases; bases with no gene match: 7. There are 14 residues in the CDR3. The germline gives CDR1 MDHEN, CDR2 SYDVKM.

The chain links TRBV10-3 to TRBJ2-5; 8 positions agree with TRBD2. Germline values: CDR1 ENHRY, CDR2 SYGVKD. J lost 2 bases, V lost 10 bases, and 9 bases had no gene match. The CDR3 spans 14 residues. The DNA for the CDR3 is TGTGCCACCCGTCTAGCGGGCGTACAAGAGACCCAGTACTTC. This encodes CATRLAGVQETQYF.

This clone came up once. The genes are TRBV19 and TRBJ1-2; D is possibly TRBD1 (6 bases). The CDR3 has 17 amino acids. Per germline, CDR1 LNHDA and CDR2 SQIVND (reference sequence). V was trimmed by 7 bases and J by 2 bases, leaving 23 bases between them. The chain's CDR3 is CASTLGGGSVFNYGYTF. CDR3 DNA sequence: TGTGCCAGTACCCTGGGGGGGGGCTCGGTGTTCAACTATGGCTACACCTTC. Combining the CDR3 with reference TRBV19 and TRBJ1-2 gives the whole variable domain DGGITQSPKYLFRKEGQNVTLSCEQNLNHDAMYWYRQDPGQGLRLIYYSQIVNDFQKGDIAEGYSVSREKKESFPLTVTSAQKNPTAFYLCASTLGGGSVFNYGYTFGSGTRLTVV.

V usage is TRBV19 and J usage is TRBJ1-5; 7 nucleotides match TRBD1. CDR3 size: 16 residues. Germline loops: CDR1 LNHDA, CDR2 SQIVND (reference sequence). With V trimmed by 4 bases and J by 5 bases, 11 bases remained unmatched. CDR3 protein: CASSKTTGSIDQPQHF. The CDR3 region has the DNA TGTGCCAGTAGTAAAACGACAGGGTCAATAGATCAGCCCCAGCATTTT.

The chain has TRBV6-5 and TRBJ1-1; 9 nucleotides match TRBD1. The CDR3 is 14 amino acids. J was trimmed by 4 bases and V by 0 bases; bases with no gene match: 0. Germline V gene data show CDR1 as MNHEY and CDR2 as SVGAGI. CDR3 sequence: CASSYSTGGTEAFF. The DNA of the CDR3 is TGTGCCAGCAGTTACTCGACAGGGGGCACTGAAGCTTTCTTT.

This chain links TRBV27 with TRBJ2-7; 8 bases fit TRBD1. The V segment lost 8 bases and the J segment 6 bases; nucleotides outside the gene matches: 12. CDR1 and CDR2 from the germline V gene are MNHEY and SMNVEV (reference sequence). The CDR3 length is 14 residues. The CDR3 nucleotides are TGTGCCAGCTCCGGACAGGGCGTCTGGGGCGAGCAGTACTTC. Translated, it gives CASSGQGVWGEQYF.

J is TRBJ2-7 and V is TRBV10-2; 8 bases match TRBD1. The CDR3 spans 15 residues. The germline gives CDR1 WSHSY, CDR2 SAAADI. The ends lost 7 bases at V and 4 bases at J; junction bases unmatched: 12. The CDR3 sequence: CASTATTGVGYEQYF. The CDR3 DNA reads as TGCGCCAGCACCGCGACGACAGGGGTCGGGTACGAGCAGTACTTC.

This clone has a single count. The chain has TRBV30 and TRBJ2-7; weak D call: TRBD2 (7 bases). The CDR3 is 11 residues long. The V and J ends lost 5 bases and 7 bases respectively, with 12 bases between them. In germline, CDR1 is GTSNPN, CDR2 SVGIG (reference sequence). CDR3 amino acids: CAWAGAQEQYF. CDR3 DNA sequence: TGTGCCTGGGCGGGGGCCCAGGAGCAGTACTTC.

The rearrangement joins TRBV4-1 to TRBJ2-2; unclear D gene. CDR1 MGHRA and CDR2 YSYEKL come from the germline V gene. This CDR3 contains 14 residues. Trimming cost V 4 bases and J 1 base, with 7 bases left between them. The CDR3 reads CASSPEMNTGELFF. The CDR3 DNA sequence: TGCGCCAGCAGCCCCGAGATGAACACCGGGGAGCTGTTTTTT.

The gene calls are TRBV7-9 and TRBJ1-1; no clear D gene. The CDR3 is 14 residues long. Germline assignment: CDR1 SEHNR and CDR2 FQNEAQ (reference sequence). Deletions cut 0 bases from V and 2 bases from J, with 7 bases between. In DNA form, the CDR3 reads TGTGCCAGCAGCTTAGCCGGGTTAAACACTGAAGCTTTCTTT. This encodes CASSLAGLNTEAFF. The full variable domain, its missing parts supplied by reference TRBV7-9 and TRBJ1-1, is DTGVSQNPRHKITKRGQNVTFRCDPISEHNRLYWYRQTLGQGPEFLTYFQNEAQLEKSRLLSDRFSAERPKGSFSTLEIQRTEQGDSAMYLCASSLAGLNTEAFFGQGTRLTVV.

This chain links TRBV29-1 with TRBJ2-6; 7 bases line up with TRBD1. The trim removed 3 bases at V and 3 bases at J, leaving 5 bases unmatched. This CDR3 contains 15 residues. CDR1 and CDR2 (germline): SQVTM, ANQGSEA. The CDR3 here is CSVEDPGGGANVLTF. CDR3 DNA sequence: TGCAGCGTTGAGGACCCAGGGGGTGGGGCCAACGTCCTGACTTTC.

The chain uses TRBV7-9 and TRBJ1-2; 12 bases fit TRBD1. Germline CDR1 and CDR2: SEHNR and FQNEAQ (reference sequence). V lost 5 bases to trimming and J lost 8 bases; unmatched junction nucleotides: 9. CDR3 size: 15 residues. The CDR3 bases are TGTGCCAGCAGCCCCCGGGACAGGGGGCTTGGCGGCTACACCTTC. Protein product: CASSPRDRGLGGYTF.

The chain carries TRBV19 and TRBJ2-7, with 10 nucleotides matching TRBD1. V was pared by 4 bases and J by 4 bases, with 4 bases of the junction left unmatched. CDR3 length: 14 residues. CDR1 and CDR2 (germline): LNHDA, SQIVND (reference sequence). The CDR3 loop is CASSTGQGTYEQYF. For the CDR3, the DNA is TGTGCCAGTAGTACGGGACAGGGGACGTACGAGCAGTACTTC.

The gene calls are TRBV5-5 and TRBJ1-1, with D unclear. Trimming left V 7 bases short and J 1 base short, with 11 bases between. This CDR3 comprises 13 residues. Germline V lookup: CDR1 SGHKS, CDR2 YYEKEE (reference sequence). The CDR3 protein is CASYERRNTEAFF. The CDR3 DNA is TGTGCCAGCTATGAAAGGAGGAACACTGAAGCTTTCTTT.

The genes are TRBV7-9 and TRBJ1-2; 7 bases are a match to TRBD1. CDR3 length equals 16 residues. Germline CDR1 reads SEHNR; CDR2 reads FQNEAQ (reference sequence). Trimming took 0 bases from V and 1 from J; bases not matched to a gene: 5. In DNA, the CDR3 is TGTGCCAGCAGCTTAGCTGGTTCAGGGGGTAACTATGGCTACACCTTC. Protein product: CASSLAGSGGNYGYTF.

V is TRBV4-3 and J is TRBJ2-7; 11 nucleotides line up with TRBD2. The J segment lost 4 bases and the V segment lost 0 bases, leaving 11 bases of the junction unmatched. Looked up from germline, CDR1 is LGHNA and CDR2 is YSLEER. The CDR3 length is 18 residues. CDR3 amino acids: CASSQERIAGGLLYEQYF. The CDR3 region has the DNA TGCGCCAGCAGCCAAGAGAGAATAGCGGGAGGGCTCTTATACGAGCAGTACTTC.

The rearrangement uses TRBV6-6 and TRBJ2-5, with D possibly matching TRBD1 (6 bases). The CDR3 contains 14 residues. Germline V gene sequence: CDR1 MNHNY, CDR2 SVGAGI (reference sequence). V lost 6 bases and J 2 bases, leaving 13 bases between the germline ends. CDR3 in amino acids: CASRRGQLQETQYF. As DNA, the CDR3 is TGTGCCAGCAGGAGAGGACAGCTGCAAGAGACCCAGTACTTC.

The chain links TRBV11-1 to TRBJ1-1; TRBD1 matches 9 bases. The CDR3 is 13 amino acids. The junction had 0 bases not matched to a gene; V was cut back by 3 bases and J by 4 bases. Germline V lookup: CDR1 SGHAT, CDR2 FQDESV (reference sequence). The CDR3 nucleotides read TGTGCCAGCAGCTTGACAGGGGGCACTGAAGCTTTCTTT. Amino acid sequence: CASSLTGGTEAFF.

The gene calls are TRBV14 and TRBJ1-1; tentative D call: TRBD1 (5 bases). The CDR3 covers 13 residues. Germline V gene lookup returns CDR1 SGHDN and CDR2 FVKESK. Trimming removed 1 base at V and 5 bases at J, with 8 bases between. DNA of the CDR3: TGTGCCAGCAGCCAAGCGGGGGTTACTGAAGCTTTCTTT. This encodes CASSQAGVTEAFF.

This rearrangement joins TRBV20-1 to TRBJ2-5, with D perhaps matching TRBD1 (5 bases). The CDR3 is 10 amino acids. V was shortened by 8 bases and J by 2 bases, with 6 bases between the two germline ends. Germline V gives CDR1 DFQATT, CDR2 SNEGSKA (reference sequence). In DNA form, the CDR3 reads TGCAGTAGACAGCAAGAGACCCAGTACTTC. Translation: CSRQQETQYF.

This sequence joins TRBV5-6 and TRBJ2-1; TRBD1 matches 12 bases. V lost 4 bases and J lost 8; bases outside the gene matches: 4. This CDR3 is built from 14 residues. Germline values: CDR1 SGHDT, CDR2 YYEEEE. The CDR3 is CASSEGQGAYEQFF. CDR3 in DNA: TGTGCCAGCAGCGAGGGACAGGGGGCTTATGAGCAGTTCTTC. Using reference TRBV5-6 and TRBJ2-1 for the parts outside the CDR3, the full variable domain is DAGVTQSPTHLIKTRGQQVTLRCSPKSGHDTVSWYQQALGQGPQFIFQYYEEEERQRGNFPDRFSGHQFPNYSSELNVNALLLGDSALYLCASSEGQGAYEQFFGPGTRLTVL.

V and J are TRBV15 and TRBJ2-7; TRBD1 matches at 11 bases. The CDR3 extends over 15 amino acids. Germline CDR1 reads LNHNV; CDR2 reads YYDKDF (reference sequence). Trimming cost V 6 bases and J 4 bases; bases outside gene matches: 8. The CDR3 region is CATRDTGQGVYEQYF. The CDR3 DNA follows: TGTGCCACCAGGGATACGGGACAGGGGGTTTACGAGCAGTACTTC.

The rearrangement links TRBV7-2 to TRBJ2-1; D gene uncertain. Per the germline V gene, CDR1 is SGHTA and CDR2 is FQGNSA. V lost 5 bases and J lost 4, with 21 bases in between. The CDR3 extends over 17 amino acids. CDR3 loop: CASSRHQAGELYNEQFF. The CDR3 DNA reads as TGTGCCAGCAGCCGACACCAGGCCGGTGAGTTGTACAATGAGCAGTTCTTC.

The chain combines TRBV14 with TRBJ2-7; 7 bases are shared with TRBD2. V lost 4 bases and J lost 0; bases outside the gene matches: 9. Germline V gene data show CDR1 as SGHDN and CDR2 as FVKESK. The CDR3 runs to 16 residues. This CDR3 is CASSPLLAARSYEQYF. The CDR3 DNA follows: TGTGCCAGCAGCCCACTCCTAGCGGCTCGCTCCTACGAGCAGTACTTC.

The chain carries TRBV10-3 and TRBJ2-7, with 10 bases identical to TRBD1. The CDR3 runs to 13 residues. The V segment lost 7 bases and the J segment 6 bases; nucleotides outside the gene matches: 6. Germline V gene data show CDR1 as ENHRY and CDR2 as SYGVKD. In DNA, the CDR3 is TGTGCCATCAAAGTGACAGGGGGCCTCGAGCAGTACTTC. Translating gives CAIKVTGGLEQYF.